This T cell receptor beta chain was sequenced for a study of tumor-infiltrating lymphocytes in oesophageal squamous cell carcinoma. This CDR3 contains 15 residues. Germline V CDR1 and CDR2: WSHSY, SAAADI. TCRdb reprocessed the PCR reads with MiXCR, giving one entry per CDR3 protein. Of about 12,000 distinct CDR3 sequences listed, 50% to 60% are singletons. This receptor was obtained from a female donor with esophageal squamous cell carcinoma. Sequences were obtained from esophageal tumor tissue. V and J are TRBV10-2 and TRBJ2-6; 9 bases fit TRBD1. The J call could be wrong; TRBJ2-7 is a better fit for the DNA end. The CDR3 nucleotides read TGCGCCAGCAGTGATGTGGGACAGGGATTGGGAGAGCAGTACTTC. This sequence encodes CASSDVGQGLGEQYF.